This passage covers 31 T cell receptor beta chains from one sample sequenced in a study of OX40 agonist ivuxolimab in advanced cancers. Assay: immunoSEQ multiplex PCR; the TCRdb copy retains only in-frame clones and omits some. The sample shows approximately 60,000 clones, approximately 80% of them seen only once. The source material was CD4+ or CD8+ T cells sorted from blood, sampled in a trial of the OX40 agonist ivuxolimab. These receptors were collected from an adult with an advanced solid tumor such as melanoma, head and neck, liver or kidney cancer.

The DNA of the CDR3 is TGCGCCGCGAGAGGGGTTAACGAGAACTATGGCTACACCTTC. Protein product: CAARGVNENYGYTF. The chain joins TRBV4-1 to TRBJ1-2, with D tentatively TRBD1 (5 bases). The V gene's germline CDR1 is MGHRA and CDR2 YSYEKL. This CDR3 has 14 amino acids. Between the trimmed V and J ends, which lost 11 bases and 2 bases, there was a span of 18 bases.

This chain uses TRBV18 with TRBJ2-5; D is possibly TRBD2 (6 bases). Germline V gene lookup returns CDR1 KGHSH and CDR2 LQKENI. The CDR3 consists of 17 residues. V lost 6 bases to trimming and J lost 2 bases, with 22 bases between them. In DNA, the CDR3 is TGTGCCAGCTCCTACTGGGCCGGCGGGACCAATCAAGAGACCCAGTACTTC. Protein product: CASSYWAGGTNQETQYF.

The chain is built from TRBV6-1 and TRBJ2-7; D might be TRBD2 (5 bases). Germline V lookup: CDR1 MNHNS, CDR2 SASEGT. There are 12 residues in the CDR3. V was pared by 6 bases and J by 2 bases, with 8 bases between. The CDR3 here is CASSPEAYEQYF. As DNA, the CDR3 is TGTGCCAGCAGCCCGGAGGCCTACGAGCAGTACTTC.

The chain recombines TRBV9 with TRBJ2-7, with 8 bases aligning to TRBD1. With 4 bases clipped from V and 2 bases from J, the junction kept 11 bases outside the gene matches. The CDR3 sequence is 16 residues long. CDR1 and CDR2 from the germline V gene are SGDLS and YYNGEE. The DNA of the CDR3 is TGTGCCAGCAGCTTCTCTCCGGGACAGGAGCCCTACGAGCAGTACTTC. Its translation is CASSFSPGQEPYEQYF.

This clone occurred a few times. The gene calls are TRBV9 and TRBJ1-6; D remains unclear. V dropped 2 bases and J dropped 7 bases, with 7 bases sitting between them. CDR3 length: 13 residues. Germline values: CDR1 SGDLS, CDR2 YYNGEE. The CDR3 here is CASSVAVNSPLHF. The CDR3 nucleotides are TGTGCCAGCAGCGTTGCAGTAAATTCACCCCTCCACTTT.

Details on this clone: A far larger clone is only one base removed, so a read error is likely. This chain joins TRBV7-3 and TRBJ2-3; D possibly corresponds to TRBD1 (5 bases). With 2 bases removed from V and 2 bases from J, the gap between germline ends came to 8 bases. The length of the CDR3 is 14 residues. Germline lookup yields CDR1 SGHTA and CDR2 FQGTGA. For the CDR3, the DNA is TGTGCCAGCAGCTTACAGGGCGCCACAGATACGCAGTATTTT. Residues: CASSLQGATDTQYF.

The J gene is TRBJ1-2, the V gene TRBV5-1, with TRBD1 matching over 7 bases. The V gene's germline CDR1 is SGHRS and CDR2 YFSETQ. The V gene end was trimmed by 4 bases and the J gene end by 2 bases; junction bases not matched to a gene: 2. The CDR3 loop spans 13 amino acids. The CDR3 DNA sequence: TGCGCCAGCAGCCCGGGACAGAACTATGGCTACACCTTC. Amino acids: CASSPGQNYGYTF.

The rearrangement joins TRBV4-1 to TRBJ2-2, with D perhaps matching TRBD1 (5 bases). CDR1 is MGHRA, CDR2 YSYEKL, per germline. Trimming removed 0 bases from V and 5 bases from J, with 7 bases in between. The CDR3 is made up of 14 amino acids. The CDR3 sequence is CASSQEGVTGELFF. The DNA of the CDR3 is TGCGCCAGCAGCCAAGAAGGGGTAACCGGGGAGCTGTTTTTT.

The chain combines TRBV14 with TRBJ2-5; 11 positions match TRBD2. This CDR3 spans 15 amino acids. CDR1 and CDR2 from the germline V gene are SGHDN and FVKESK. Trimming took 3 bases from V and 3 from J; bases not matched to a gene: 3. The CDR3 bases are TGTGCCAGCAGCCAGGGGACTAGCGGAGAAGAGACCCAGTACTTC. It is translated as CASSQGTSGEETQYF.

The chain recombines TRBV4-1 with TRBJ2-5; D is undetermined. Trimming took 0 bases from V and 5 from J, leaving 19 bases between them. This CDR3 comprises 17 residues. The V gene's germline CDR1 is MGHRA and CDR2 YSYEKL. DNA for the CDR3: TGCGCCAGCAGCCAAGATCTGGCCAGTAGCATCAGGGAGACCCAGTACTTC. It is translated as CASSQDLASSIRETQYF.

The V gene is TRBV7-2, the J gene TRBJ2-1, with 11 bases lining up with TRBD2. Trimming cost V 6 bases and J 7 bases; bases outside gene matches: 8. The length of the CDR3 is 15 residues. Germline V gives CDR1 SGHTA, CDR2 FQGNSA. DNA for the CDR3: TGTGCCAGCAGTACACTAGCGGGGGCTGGAAATGAGCAGTTCTTC. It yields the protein CASSTLAGAGNEQFF.

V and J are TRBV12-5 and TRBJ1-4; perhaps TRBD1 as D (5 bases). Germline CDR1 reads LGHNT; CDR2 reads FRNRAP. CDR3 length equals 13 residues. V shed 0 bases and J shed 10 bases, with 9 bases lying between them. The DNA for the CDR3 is TGTGCTAGTGGTTTGGTTGGGGACGCAAAACTGTTTTTT. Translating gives CASGLVGDAKLFF.

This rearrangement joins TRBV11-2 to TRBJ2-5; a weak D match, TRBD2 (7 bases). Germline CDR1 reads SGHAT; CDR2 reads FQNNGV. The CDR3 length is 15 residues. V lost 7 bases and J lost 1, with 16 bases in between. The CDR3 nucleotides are TGTGCCAGCACCTCGGGGGCGGGAGCCCAAGAGACCCAGTACTTC. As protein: CASTSGAGAQETQYF.

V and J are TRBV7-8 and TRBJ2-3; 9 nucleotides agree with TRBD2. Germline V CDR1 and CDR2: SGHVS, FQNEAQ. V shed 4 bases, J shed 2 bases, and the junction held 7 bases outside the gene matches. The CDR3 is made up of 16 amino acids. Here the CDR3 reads CASSSTPSGNTDTQYF. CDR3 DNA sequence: TGTGCCAGCAGCTCCACCCCTAGCGGGAACACAGATACGCAGTATTTT. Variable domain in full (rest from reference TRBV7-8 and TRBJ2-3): GAGVSQSPRYKVAKRGQDVALRCDPISGHVSLFWYQQALGQGPEFLTYFQNEAQLDKSGLPSDRFFAERPEGSVSTLKIQRTQQEDSAVYLCASSSTPSGNTDTQYFGPGTRLTVL.

CDR3 sequence reads: CASSPTYEQYF. The CDR3, as DNA: TGTGCCAGCAGTCCTACCTACGAGCAGTACTTC. The rearrangement uses TRBV6-5 and TRBJ2-7, with D unresolved. Trimming removed 5 bases at V and 2 bases at J, with 4 bases between. There are 11 residues in the CDR3. The germline V gene has CDR1 MNHEY and CDR2 SVGAGI.

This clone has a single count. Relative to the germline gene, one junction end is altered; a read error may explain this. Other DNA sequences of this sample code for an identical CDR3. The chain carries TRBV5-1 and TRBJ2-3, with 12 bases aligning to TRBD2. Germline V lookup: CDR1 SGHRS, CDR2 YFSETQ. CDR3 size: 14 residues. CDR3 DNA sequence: TGTGCCCCTAGGACTAGCGGGATCACAGATACGCAGTATTTT. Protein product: CAPRTSGITDTQYF.

CDR3 region: CASSLAPPSETQYF. The CDR3 bases are TGTGCCAGCAGCTTAGCCCCTCCCTCAGAGACCCAGTACTTC. The chain combines TRBV7-9 with TRBJ2-5; D gene uncertain. CDR1 and CDR2 (germline): SEHNR, FQNEAQ (reference sequence). V was pared by 0 bases and J by 4 bases, with 9 bases between. CDR3 size: 14 residues. Looking up the rest from reference TRBV7-9 and TRBJ2-5 gives the full variable domain: DTGVSQNPRHKITKRGQNVTFRCDPISEHNRLYWYRQTLGQGPEFLTYFQNEAQLEKSRLLSDRFSAERPKGSFSTLEIQRTEQGDSAMYLCASSLAPPSETQYFGPGTRLLVL.

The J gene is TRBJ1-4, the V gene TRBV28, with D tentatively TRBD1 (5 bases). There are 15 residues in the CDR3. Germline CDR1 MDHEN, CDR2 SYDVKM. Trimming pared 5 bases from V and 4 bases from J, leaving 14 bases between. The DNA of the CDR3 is TGTGCCAGCAGTCCCTCCGACAGCCTTAATGAAAAACTGTTTTTT. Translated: CASSPSDSLNEKLFF.

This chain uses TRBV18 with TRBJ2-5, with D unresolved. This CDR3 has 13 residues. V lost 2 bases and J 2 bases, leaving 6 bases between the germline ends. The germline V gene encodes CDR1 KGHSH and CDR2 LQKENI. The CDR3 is CASSPGDQETQYF. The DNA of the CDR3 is TGTGCCAGCTCACCAGGGGATCAAGAGACCCAGTACTTC.

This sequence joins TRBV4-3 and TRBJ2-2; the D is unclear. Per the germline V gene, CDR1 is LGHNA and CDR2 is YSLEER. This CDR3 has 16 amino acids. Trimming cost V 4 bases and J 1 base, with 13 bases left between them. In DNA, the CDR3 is TGCGCCAGCAGCCCTCGAGGTCTCGGGAACACCGGGGAGCTGTTTTTT. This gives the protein CASSPRGLGNTGELFF.

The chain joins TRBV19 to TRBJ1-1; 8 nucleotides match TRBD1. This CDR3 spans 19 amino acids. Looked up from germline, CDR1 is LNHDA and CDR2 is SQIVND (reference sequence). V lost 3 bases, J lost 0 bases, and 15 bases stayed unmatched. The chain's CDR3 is CASSIPSTQGVGMNTEAFF. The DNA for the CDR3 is TGTGCCAGTAGTATCCCGTCTACACAGGGGGTAGGAATGAACACTGAAGCTTTCTTT.

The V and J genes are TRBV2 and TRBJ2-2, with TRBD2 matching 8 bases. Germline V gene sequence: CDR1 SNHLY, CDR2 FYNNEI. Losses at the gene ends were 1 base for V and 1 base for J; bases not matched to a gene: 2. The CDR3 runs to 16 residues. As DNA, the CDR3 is TGTGCCAGCAGTGAAGATCTAGCGGGGAACACCGGGGAGCTGTTTTTT. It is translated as CASSEDLAGNTGELFF. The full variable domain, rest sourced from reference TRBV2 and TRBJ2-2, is EPEVTQTPSHQVTQMGQEVILRCVPISNHLYFYWYRQILGQKVEFLVSFYNNEISEKSEIFDDQFSVERPDGSNFTLKIRSTKLEDSAMYFCASSEDLAGNTGELFFGEGSRLTVL.

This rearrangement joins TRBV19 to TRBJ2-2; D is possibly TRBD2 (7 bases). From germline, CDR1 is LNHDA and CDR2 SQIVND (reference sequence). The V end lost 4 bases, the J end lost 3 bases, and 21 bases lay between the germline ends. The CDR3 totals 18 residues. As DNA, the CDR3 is TGTGCCAGTAGTACCCTTTGGGGGCTGGGAGGGGACACCGGGGAGCTGTTTTTT. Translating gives CASSTLWGLGGDTGELFF.

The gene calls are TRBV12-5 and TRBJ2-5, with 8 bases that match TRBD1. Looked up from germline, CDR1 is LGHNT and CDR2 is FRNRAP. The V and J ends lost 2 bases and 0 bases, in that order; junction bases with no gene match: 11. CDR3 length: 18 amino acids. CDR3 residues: CASGLTTPGQAYQETQYF. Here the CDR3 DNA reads TGTGCTAGTGGTTTGACCACTCCGGGACAGGCCTACCAAGAGACCCAGTACTTC.

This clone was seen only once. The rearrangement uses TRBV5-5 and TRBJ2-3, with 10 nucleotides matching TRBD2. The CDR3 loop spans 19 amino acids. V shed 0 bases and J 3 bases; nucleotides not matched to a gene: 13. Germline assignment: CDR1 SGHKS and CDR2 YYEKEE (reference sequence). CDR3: CASSLARASGSSVTDTQYF. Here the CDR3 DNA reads TGTGCCAGCAGCTTGGCCCGGGCTAGCGGGAGTAGTGTTACAGATACGCAGTATTTT.

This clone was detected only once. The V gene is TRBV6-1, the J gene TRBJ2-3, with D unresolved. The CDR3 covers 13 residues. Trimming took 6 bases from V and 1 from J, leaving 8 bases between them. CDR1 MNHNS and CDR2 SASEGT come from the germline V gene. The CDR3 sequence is CASRGYRTDTQYF. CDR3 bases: TGTGCCAGCAGGGGGTACCGCACAGATACGCAGTATTTT.

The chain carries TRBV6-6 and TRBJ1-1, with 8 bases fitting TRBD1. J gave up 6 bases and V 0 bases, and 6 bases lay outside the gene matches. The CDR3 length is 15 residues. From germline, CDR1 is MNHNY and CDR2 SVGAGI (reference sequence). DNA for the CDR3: TGTGCCAGCAGTTACTCAGCAGGGGGCTTCTCTGAAGCTTTCTTT. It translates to CASSYSAGGFSEAFF.

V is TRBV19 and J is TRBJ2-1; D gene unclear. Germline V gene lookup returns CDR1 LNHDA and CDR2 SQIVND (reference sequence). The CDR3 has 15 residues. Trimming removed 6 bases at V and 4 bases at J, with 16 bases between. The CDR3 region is CASRVTTLRYNEQFF. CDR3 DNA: TGTGCCAGTAGAGTCACAACGCTAAGGTACAATGAGCAGTTCTTC.

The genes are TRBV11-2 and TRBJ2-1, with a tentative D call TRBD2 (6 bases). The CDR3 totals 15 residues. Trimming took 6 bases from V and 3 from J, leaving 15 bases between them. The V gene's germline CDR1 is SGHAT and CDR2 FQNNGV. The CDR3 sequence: CASRSLRTIYNEQFF. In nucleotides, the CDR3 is TGTGCCAGCAGGTCCCTCCGGACTATCTACAATGAGCAGTTCTTC. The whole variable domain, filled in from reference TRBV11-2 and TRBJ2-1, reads EAGVAQSPRYKIIEKRQSVAFWCNPISGHATLYWYQQILGQGPKLLIQFQNNGVVDDSQLPKDRFSAERLKGVDSTLKIQPAKLEDSAVYLCASRSLRTIYNEQFFGPGTRLTVL.

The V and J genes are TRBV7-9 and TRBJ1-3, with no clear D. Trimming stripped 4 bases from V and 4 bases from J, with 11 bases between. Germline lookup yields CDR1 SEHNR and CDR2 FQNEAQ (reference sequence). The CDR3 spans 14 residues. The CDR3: CASSSIKMGNTIYF. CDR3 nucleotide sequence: TGTGCCAGCAGCTCGATAAAAATGGGAAACACCATATATTTT.

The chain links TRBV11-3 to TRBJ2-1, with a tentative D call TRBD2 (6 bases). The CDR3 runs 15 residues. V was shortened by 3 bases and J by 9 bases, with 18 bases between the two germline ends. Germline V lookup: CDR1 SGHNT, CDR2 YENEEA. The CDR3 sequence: CASSFSASVDGEQFF. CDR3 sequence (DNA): TGTGCCAGCAGCTTTTCGGCTAGCGTAGATGGTGAGCAGTTCTTC.